This T cell receptor (beta chain) was observed in a study of T-cell reconstitution after alpha-beta-depleted transplantation in children. General study results and limits: A year had passed since transplant, and T-cell counts and diversity by then came mostly from newly produced T cells. Reportedly, alpha-beta T cells present about two months post-transplant originated from several hundred expanded clones of graft origin. Some patients owed their high day-60 TCRbeta diversity to surviving recipient T cells and thymic progenitors.

The J segment lost 0 bases and the V segment lost 4 bases, leaving 1 base of the junction unmatched. Germline V gene lookup returns CDR1 ENHRY and CDR2 SYGVKD. CDR3 length equals 15 residues. As it was prepared, the TCRbeta library received unique molecular identifiers. TCRdb independently ran MiXCR on the PCR reads; one entry per CDR3 protein. In the table there are some 200,000 distinct CDR3 sequences, 8.4% of which are singletons. This clonotype was seen only a few times. Antigen specificity is unknown. The TCR was taken from a male patient aged 2 to 10 who had a stem cell transplant for acute myeloid leukemia, so the T cells may come from the graft donor. The source material was PBMCs, mostly from graft donor cells, sampled 360 days after TCRalphabeta/CD19-depleted stem cell transplant. The chain couples TRBV10-3 to TRBJ2-7, with 12 bases lining up with TRBD2. CDR3 nucleotide sequence: TGTGCCATCAGTGCGACTAGCGGGAGCTCCTACGAGCAGTACTTC. Residues: CAISATSGSSYEQYF.